Detailed here is one TCR beta chain. Its specific antigen is unknown. Per-base qualities were not stored, and no clone one base away is much larger. These data originate in a study of blood T cell repertoires in COVID-19 (dated by TCRdb to about 2020). About the full investigation: The collaborator samples originated in the United States, Italy and Spain and spanned the acute and convalescent phases of COVID-19. Samples came from the ongoing ImmuneRACE study (first 160 participants) plus 1,254 subjects from 6 global collaborators. Nearly every sample came with metadata listing a de-identified subject ID, COVID-19 status, age in years and sex. Where HLA class I and class II types were available, the types were taken from metadata supplied by the sample provider, not from assay-based typing. The material from the prospective study consisted of cDNA or gDNA derived from T cells, B-cell-depleted T cells, or PBMCs. Subjects who had been exposed to COVID-19, were actively infected with it, or had recovered from it provided the deeply sampled blood TCRbeta repertoires that made up the dataset. The repertoires were released in a freely available public database intended as a resource for research on the immune response to SARS-CoV-2.

TCRbeta CDR3 regions were amplified from genomic DNA by means of the immunoSEQ Assay, a bias-controlled multiplex PCR. The published analysis was carried out like this. The number of nucleated cells in each sample was estimated by amplification of reference gene primers within the assay. Sequence reads were collapsed and filtered to measure the absolute abundance of every unique TCRbeta CDR3 rearrangement. For each sample, productive Simpson clonality was calculated as the square root of Simpson's diversity index across productive rearrangements. As stored in TCRdb, this immuneACCESS dataset retains in-frame rearrangements with V and J assigned. A fraction of the clones does not appear; measured against another copy, unresolved V genes explain less than half of the discrepancy, and the remainder lacks a known reason. V and J calls and clone size follow that table, whereas D and trimming were derived from the DNA. A total of roughly 85,000 clones appear in this sample, about nine tenths of them only once. About 26% of the sample belongs to the ten largest clones.

The CDR3 sequence holds 16 residues, the cysteine and phenylalanine included. Only CDR3 DNA is held: 48 bases, read in frame from base 1. The junction shows trimming of 2 bases on V and 0 bases on J, plus 9 bases between the germline ends. CDR1 and CDR2, per the germline V gene, are SGHDT and YYEEEE. Each collaborating institution followed its own protocols to collect whole blood in K2EDTA tubes. Collaborator samples were shipped for TCRbeta analysis as frozen whole blood, isolated PBMCs, or DNA extracted from either sample type. Study-level results and caveats: Clinical and demographic metadata were provided uncurated, with the amount varying by source and participant.

The chain couples TRBV5-6 to TRBJ2-6; no confident D gene assignment can be made. This TCR was recovered from a man aged 45 to 65 with active or convalescent COVID-19. Sequencing was carried out using peripheral blood. CDR3 reads: CASSFQSVSGANVLTF. The nucleotides are TGTGCCAGCAGCTTTCAATCGGTCTCTGGGGCCAACGTCCTGACTTTC.